The 8 T cell receptor beta chains below come from one sample, sequenced in a study of T cells in Graves' hyperthyroidism and ophthalmopathy. What was amplified from RNA transcripts were TCR beta CDR3 regions. HTBI primers drove first-round RT-PCR of the TCR CDR3. Using its own MiXCR run on the multiplex PCR reads, TCRdb lists one record per CDR3 protein. The sample records under 450,000 distinct CDR3 sequences, approximately 13% being singletons. Sequenced input: blood. The source is a man in his thirties or forties with Graves' hyperthyroidism that later progressed to Graves' ophthalmopathy.

This clonotype showed up many times. The genes are TRBV28 and TRBJ1-1; perhaps TRBD1 as D (5 bases). V gave up 2 bases and J gave up 5 bases, with 9 bases separating them. The CDR3 covers 13 residues. Germline V gene data show CDR1 as MDHEN and CDR2 as SYDVKM. The CDR3 DNA reads TGTGCCAGCAGTTTAGGCCGACAGACTGAAGCTTTCTTT. It yields the protein CASSLGRQTEAFF.

This clonotype was counted ten times or more. V usage is TRBV7-2 and J usage is TRBJ1-2, with 8 bases aligning to TRBD1. Germline values: CDR1 SGHTA, CDR2 FQGNSA. The CDR3 is 15 amino acids. The V gene end was trimmed by 4 bases and the J gene end by 3 bases; junction bases not matched to a gene: 7. The CDR3 bases are TGTGCCAGCAGCTCCCCGGGACAGGTCTACTATGGCTACACCTTC. Its translation: CASSSPGQVYYGYTF.

This clonotype was recorded many times. The gene calls are TRBV2 and TRBJ2-7, with D perhaps given as TRBD1 or TRBD2 (5 bases each). V was shortened by 5 bases and J by 1 base, with 12 bases between the two germline ends. The length of the CDR3 is 14 residues. The germline CDR1 and CDR2 sequences are SNHLY and FYNNEI. Here the CDR3 DNA reads TGTGCCAGCAGTCACCCCAGGGAGTCCTACGAGCAGTACTTC. Residues: CASSHPRESYEQYF.

This clonotype was recorded at least ten times. The rearrangement links TRBV3-1 to TRBJ1-2; D perhaps matches TRBD1 (5 bases). V lost 3 bases, J lost 4 bases, and 9 bases lay in between. The CDR3 runs 13 residues. Germline loops: CDR1 LGHDT, CDR2 YNNKEL (reference sequence). The CDR3 here is CASSHGGTYGYTF. The CDR3 coding sequence is TGTGCCAGCAGCCACGGGGGGACCTATGGCTACACCTTC. Full variable domain (missing parts from reference TRBV3-1 and TRBJ1-2): DTAVSQTPKYLVTQMGNDKSIKCEQNLGHDTMYWYKQDSKKFLKIMFSYNNKELIINETVPNRFSPKSPDKAHLNLHINSLELGDSAVYFCASSHGGTYGYTFGSGTRLTVV.

This clonotype was seen ten or more times. The rearrangement links TRBV19 to TRBJ1-6; D is ambiguous. Trimming left V 5 bases short and J 9 bases short, with 14 bases between. The CDR3 has 14 amino acids. CDR1 LNHDA and CDR2 SQIVND come from the germline V gene (reference sequence). The CDR3 DNA follows: TGTGCCAGTAGTCTGCGGACGGTCGGTTCACCCCTCCACTTT. Amino acids: CASSLRTVGSPLHF.

The table lists this clonotype with a few counts. This chain joins TRBV7-3 and TRBJ1-6; D unclear. The germline V gene encodes CDR1 SGHTA and CDR2 FQGTGA. The CDR3 contains 16 residues. V gave up 3 bases and J gave up 4 bases, with 13 bases separating them. The CDR3 DNA sequence: TGTGCCAGCAGCTTCACGCCTGCAGGATATAATTCACCCCTCCACTTT. Translation gives CASSFTPAGYNSPLHF.

This clonotype was detected ten times or more. The chain joins TRBV30 to TRBJ2-3; D remains ambiguous. V was cut by 0 bases and J by 4 bases, with 5 bases left in between. Germline V gives CDR1 GTSNPN, CDR2 SVGIG (reference sequence). The CDR3 has 12 amino acids. CDR3 residues: CAWSVNADTQYF. The CDR3 DNA is TGTGCCTGGAGTGTAAACGCAGATACGCAGTATTTT.

This clonotype has just a few counts. V and J are TRBV30 and TRBJ2-1; D is undetermined. Deletions cut 2 bases from V and 1 base from J, with 6 bases between. The CDR3 totals 13 residues. The germline V gene encodes CDR1 GTSNPN and CDR2 SVGIG (reference sequence). The CDR3 coding sequence is TGTGCCTGGAGTCGGGTGTCCTACAATGAGCAGTTCTTC. It specifies CAWSRVSYNEQFF.